This entry concerns a single T cell receptor (beta chain). A clone one base away is much larger, so this may be a read error. The sample is drawn from a study of blood T cells in healthy people across ages. This CDR3 has 13 amino acids. Sample-barcoded 5' priming and a J-beta primer mix drove a second PCR of about 6 to 11 cycles. Samples each returned at least 2.5 million CDR3-containing paired-end reads. TCRdb re-analysed the 5' RACE reads in MiXCR, keeping a single row per CDR3 protein. The sample holds roughly 800,000 distinct CDR3 sequences, roughly 35% seen once. What was sequenced was blood. This clonotype was sampled from a man aged 18 to 29 in good health. The genes are TRBV12-3 or TRBV12-4 and TRBJ2-4, with no clear D. The J call may be wrong; the DNA end is better matched by TRBJ2-5. CDR3 residues: CASSCTEQETQYF. The DNA for the CDR3 is TGTGCCAGCAGCTGTACAGAACAAGAGACCCAGTACTTC.